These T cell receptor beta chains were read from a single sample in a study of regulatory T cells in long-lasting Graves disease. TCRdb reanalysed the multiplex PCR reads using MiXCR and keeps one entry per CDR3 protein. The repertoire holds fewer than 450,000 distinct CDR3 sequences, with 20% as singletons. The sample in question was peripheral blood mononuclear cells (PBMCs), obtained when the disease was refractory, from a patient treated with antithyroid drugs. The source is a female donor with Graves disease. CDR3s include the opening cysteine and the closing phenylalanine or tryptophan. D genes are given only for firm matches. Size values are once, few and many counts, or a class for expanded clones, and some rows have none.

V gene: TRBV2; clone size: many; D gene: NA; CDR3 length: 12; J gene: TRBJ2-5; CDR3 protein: CASSEHQETQYF; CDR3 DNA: TGTGCCAGCAGTGAGCACCAAGAGACCCAGTACTTC
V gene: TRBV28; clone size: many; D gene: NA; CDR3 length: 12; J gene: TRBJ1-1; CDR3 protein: CASSLQKSEAFF; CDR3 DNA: TGTGCCAGCAGTTTACAAAAATCTGAAGCTTTCTTT
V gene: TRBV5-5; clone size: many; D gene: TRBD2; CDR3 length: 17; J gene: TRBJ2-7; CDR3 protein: CASSLVLAGGRGYEQYF; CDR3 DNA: TGTGCCAGCAGCTTGGTACTAGCGGGAGGAAGGGGCTACGAGCAGTACTTC
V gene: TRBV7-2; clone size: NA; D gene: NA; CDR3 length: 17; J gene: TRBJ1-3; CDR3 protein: CASSLVLQGLSGNTIYF; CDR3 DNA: TGTGCCAGCAGCTTAGTCCTACAGGGTCTCTCTGGAAACACCATATATTTT
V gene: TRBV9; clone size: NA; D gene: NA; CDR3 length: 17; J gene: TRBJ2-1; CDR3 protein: CASSVDPGGLVLDEQFF; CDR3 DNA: TGTGCCAGCAGCGTAGACCCCGGGGGCCTAGTCTTGGATGAGCAGTTCTTC
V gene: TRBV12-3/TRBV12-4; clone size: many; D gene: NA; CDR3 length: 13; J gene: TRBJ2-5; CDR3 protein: CASSFASIGTQYF; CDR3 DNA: TGTGCCAGCAGTTTTGCCTCCATCGGGACCCAGTACTTC
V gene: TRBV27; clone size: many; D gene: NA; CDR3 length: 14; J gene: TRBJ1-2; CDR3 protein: CASSFTEQEGSYTF; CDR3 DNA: TGTGCCAGCAGTTTTACGGAACAAGAAGGCAGCTACACCTTC
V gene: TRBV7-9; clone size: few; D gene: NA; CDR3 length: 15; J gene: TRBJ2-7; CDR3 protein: CASSMDRKSSYEQYF; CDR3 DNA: TGTGCCAGCAGCATGGACAGAAAGAGCTCCTACGAGCAGTACTTC
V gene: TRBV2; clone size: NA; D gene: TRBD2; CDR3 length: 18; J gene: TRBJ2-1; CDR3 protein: CASRGLAGGPTGYNEQFF; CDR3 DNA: TGTGCCAGCAGAGGGCTAGCGGGAGGTCCTACTGGGTACAATGAGCAGTTCTTC
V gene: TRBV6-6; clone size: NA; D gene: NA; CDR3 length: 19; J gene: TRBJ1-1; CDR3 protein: CASSYSDGGDSRIGTEAFF; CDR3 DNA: TGTGCCAGCAGTTACTCGGACGGGGGGGATTCCCGTATTGGCACTGAAGCTTTCTTT
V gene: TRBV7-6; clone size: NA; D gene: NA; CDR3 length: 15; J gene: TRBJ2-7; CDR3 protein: CASSLGRDPLYEQYF; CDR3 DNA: TGTGCCAGCAGCTTAGGACGGGATCCCCTCTACGAGCAGTACTTC
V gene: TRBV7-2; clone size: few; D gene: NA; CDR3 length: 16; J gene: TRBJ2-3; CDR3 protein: CASSLKGGVVTDTQYF; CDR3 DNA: TGTGCCAGCAGCTTAAAGGGCGGCGTGGTAACAGATACGCAGTATTTT
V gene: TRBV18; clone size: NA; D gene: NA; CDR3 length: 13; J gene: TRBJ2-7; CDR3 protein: CASSPPLWTEQYF; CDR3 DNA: TGTGCCAGCTCACCACCGTTATGGACCGAGCAGTACTTC
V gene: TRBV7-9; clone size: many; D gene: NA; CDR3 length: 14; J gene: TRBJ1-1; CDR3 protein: CASSQPTGITEAFF; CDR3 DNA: TGTGCCAGCAGCCAACCGACAGGTATCACTGAAGCTTTCTTT
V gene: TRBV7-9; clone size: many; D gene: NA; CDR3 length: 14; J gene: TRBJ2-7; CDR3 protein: CASSLPDSRYEQYF; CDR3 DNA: TGTGCCAGCAGCCTCCCGGACAGCCGCTACGAGCAGTACTTC
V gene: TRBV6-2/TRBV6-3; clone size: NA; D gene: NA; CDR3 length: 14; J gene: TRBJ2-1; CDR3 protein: CATAIGDYNNEQFF; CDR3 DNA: TGTGCCACCGCAATAGGAGACTACAACAATGAGCAGTTCTTC
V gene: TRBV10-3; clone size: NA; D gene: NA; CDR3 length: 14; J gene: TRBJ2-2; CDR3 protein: CAISRDENTGELFF; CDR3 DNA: TGTGCCATCAGTCGGGACGAGAACACCGGGGAGCTGTTTTTT
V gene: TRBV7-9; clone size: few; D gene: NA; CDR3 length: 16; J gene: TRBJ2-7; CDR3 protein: CASQPKGTSLSYEQYF; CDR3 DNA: TGTGCCAGCCAGCCTAAGGGGACCTCGTTATCCTACGAGCAGTACTTC
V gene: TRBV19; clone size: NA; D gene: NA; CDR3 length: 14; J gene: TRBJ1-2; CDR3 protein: CASSIAASLPGYTF; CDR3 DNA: TGTGCCAGTAGTATCGCCGCCTCTCTTCCTGGCTACACCTTC
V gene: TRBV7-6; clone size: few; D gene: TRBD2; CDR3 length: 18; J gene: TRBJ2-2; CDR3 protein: CASSRGLAGGPNTGELFF; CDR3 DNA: TGTGCCAGCAGCCGAGGACTAGCGGGAGGCCCGAACACCGGGGAGCTGTTTTTT